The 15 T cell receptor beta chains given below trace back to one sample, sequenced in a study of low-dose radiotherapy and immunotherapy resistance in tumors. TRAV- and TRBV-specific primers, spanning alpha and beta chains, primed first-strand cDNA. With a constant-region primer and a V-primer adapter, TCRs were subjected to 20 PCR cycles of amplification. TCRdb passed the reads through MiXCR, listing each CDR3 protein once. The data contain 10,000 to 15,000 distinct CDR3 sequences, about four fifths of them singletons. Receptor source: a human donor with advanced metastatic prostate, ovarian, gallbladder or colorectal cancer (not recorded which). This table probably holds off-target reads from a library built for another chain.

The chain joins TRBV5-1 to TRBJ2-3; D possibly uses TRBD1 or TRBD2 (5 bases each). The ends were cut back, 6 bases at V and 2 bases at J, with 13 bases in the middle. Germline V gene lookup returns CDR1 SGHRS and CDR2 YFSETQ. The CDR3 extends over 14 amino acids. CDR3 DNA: TGCGCCAGCAACTCTGAGGGGTTCACAGATACGCAGTATTTT. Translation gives CASNSEGFTDTQYF.

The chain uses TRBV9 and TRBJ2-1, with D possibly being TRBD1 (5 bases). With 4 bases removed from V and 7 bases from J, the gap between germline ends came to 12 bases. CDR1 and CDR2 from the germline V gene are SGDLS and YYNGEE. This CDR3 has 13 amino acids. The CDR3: CASSPRTGNEQFF. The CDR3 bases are TGTGCCAGCAGCCCTCGAACAGGAAATGAGCAGTTCTTC.

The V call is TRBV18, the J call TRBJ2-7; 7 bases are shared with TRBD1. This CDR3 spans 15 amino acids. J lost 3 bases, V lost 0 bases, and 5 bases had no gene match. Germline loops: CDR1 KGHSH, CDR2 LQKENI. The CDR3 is CASSPPEGGLYEQYF. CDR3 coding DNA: TGTGCCAGCTCACCACCCGAAGGGGGCCTCTACGAGCAGTACTTC. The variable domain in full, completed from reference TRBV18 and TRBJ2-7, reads NAGVMQNPRHLVRRRGQEARLRCSPMKGHSHVYWYRQLPEEGLKFMVYLQKENIIDESGMPKERFSAEFPKEGPSILRIQQVVRGDSAAYFCASSPPEGGLYEQYFGPGTRLTVT.

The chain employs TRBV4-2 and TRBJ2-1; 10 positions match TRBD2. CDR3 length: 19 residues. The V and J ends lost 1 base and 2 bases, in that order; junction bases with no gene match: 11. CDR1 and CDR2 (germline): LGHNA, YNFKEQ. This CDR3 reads CASSQAGSGGTSAYNEQFF. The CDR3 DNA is TGTGCCAGCAGCCAAGCGGGCAGCGGCGGGACTAGCGCCTACAATGAGCAGTTCTTC.

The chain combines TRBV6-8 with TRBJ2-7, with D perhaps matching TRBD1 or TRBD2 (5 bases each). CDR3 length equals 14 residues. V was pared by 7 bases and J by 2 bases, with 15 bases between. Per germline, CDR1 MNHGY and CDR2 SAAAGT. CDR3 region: CASTHKQGAYEQYF. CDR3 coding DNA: TGTGCCAGCACCCATAAGCAGGGAGCCTACGAGCAGTACTTC.

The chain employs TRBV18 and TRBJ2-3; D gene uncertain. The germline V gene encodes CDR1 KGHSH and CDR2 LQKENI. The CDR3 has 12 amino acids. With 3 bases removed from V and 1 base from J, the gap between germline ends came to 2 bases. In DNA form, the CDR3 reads TGTGCCAGCTCACCTGGCACAGATACGCAGTATTTT. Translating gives CASSPGTDTQYF. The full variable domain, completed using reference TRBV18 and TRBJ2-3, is NAGVMQNPRHLVRRRGQEARLRCSPMKGHSHVYWYRQLPEEGLKFMVYLQKENIIDESGMPKERFSAEFPKEGPSILRIQQVVRGDSAAYFCASSPGTDTQYFGPGTRLTVL.

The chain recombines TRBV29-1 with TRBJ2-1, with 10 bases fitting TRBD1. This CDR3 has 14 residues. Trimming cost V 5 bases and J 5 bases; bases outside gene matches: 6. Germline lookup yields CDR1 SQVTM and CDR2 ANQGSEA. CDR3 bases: TGCAGCGTTTCCTCCGGGACAGGGGACAATGAGCAGTTCTTC. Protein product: CSVSSGTGDNEQFF.

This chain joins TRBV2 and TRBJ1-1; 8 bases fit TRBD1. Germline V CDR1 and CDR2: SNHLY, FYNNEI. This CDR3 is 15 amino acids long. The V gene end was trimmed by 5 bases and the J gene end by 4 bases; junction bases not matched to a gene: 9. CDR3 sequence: CASSSPGGSVTEAFF. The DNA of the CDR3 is TGTGCCAGCAGTTCTCCAGGGGGCTCGGTCACTGAAGCTTTCTTT.

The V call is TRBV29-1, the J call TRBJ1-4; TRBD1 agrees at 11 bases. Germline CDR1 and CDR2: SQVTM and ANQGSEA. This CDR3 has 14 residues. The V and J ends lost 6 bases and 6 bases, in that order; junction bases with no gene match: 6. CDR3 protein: CSVERGQGDEKLFF. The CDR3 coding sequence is TGCAGCGTGGAGAGGGGACAGGGGGATGAAAAACTGTTTTTT.

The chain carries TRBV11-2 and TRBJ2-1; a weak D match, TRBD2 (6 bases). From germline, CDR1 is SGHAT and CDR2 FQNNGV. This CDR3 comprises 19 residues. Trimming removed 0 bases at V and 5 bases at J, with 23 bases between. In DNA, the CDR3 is TGTGCCAGCAGCTTAGACCTAACCGGCGGGGAGTGGCGCGACAATGAGCAGTTCTTC. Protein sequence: CASSLDLTGGEWRDNEQFF.

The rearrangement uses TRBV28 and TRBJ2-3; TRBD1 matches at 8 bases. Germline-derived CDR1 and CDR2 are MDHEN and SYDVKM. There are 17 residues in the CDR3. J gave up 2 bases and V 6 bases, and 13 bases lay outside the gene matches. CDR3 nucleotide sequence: TGTGCCAGCAGGGGGCGCCAGGGGGCGTTCAACACAGATACGCAGTATTTT. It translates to CASRGRQGAFNTDTQYF.

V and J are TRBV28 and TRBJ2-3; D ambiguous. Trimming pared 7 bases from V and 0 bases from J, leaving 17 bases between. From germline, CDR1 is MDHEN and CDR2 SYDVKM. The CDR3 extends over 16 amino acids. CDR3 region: CASKPGRGTSTDTQYF. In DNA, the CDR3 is TGTGCCAGCAAACCGGGTCGCGGCACTAGCACAGATACGCAGTATTTT.

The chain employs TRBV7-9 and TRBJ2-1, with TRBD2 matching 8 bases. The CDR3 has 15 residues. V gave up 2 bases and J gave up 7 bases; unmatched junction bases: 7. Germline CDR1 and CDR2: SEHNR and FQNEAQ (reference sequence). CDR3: CASSLLSGGENEQFF. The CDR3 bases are TGTGCCAGCAGCTTATTGAGCGGGGGAGAAAATGAGCAGTTCTTC.

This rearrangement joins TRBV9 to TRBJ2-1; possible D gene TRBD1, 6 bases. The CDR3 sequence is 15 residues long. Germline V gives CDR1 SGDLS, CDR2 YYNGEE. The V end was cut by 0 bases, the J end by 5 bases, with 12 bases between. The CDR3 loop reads CASSVATGRDNEQFF. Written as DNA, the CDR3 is TGTGCCAGCAGCGTAGCGACAGGTCGCGACAATGAGCAGTTCTTC.

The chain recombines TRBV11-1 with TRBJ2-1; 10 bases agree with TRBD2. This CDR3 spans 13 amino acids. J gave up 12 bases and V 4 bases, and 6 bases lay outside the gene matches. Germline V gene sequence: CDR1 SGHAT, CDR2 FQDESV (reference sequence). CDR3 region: CASSSTSGIGQFF. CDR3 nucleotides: TGTGCCAGCAGCTCAACTAGCGGGATTGGGCAGTTCTTC.